The 20 T cell receptor beta chains listed next were all sequenced from one sample in a study of blood T cells in healthy people across ages. Sample-barcoded 5' priming and a J-beta primer mix drove a second PCR of roughly 6 to 12 cycles. MiXCR, applied by TCRdb to the 5' RACE reads, yields one record per CDR3 protein. This sample has about a million distinct CDR3 sequences, with roughly 43% found just once. The sequenced material came from blood. Receptors were obtained from a man in his thirties or forties in good health.

The CDR3 is CASSLGFRVGTEAFF. CDR3 sequence (DNA): TGTGCCAGCAGCTTAGGTTTCAGGGTTGGGACTGAAGCTTTCTTT. This sequence joins TRBV5-5 and TRBJ1-1; a weak D match, TRBD1 (5 bases). Germline-derived CDR1 and CDR2 are SGHKS and YYEKEE (reference sequence). The CDR3 spans 15 residues. Trimming took off 2 bases at V and 5 bases at J, with 16 bases between the two ends.

In its sample, this clonotype was seen a few times. The gene calls are TRBV12-3 or TRBV12-4 and TRBJ1-5; D not certain. Trimming left V 2 bases short and J 0 bases short, with 8 bases between. This CDR3 has 15 residues. The CDR3 DNA sequence: TGTGCCAGCAGTTTATCTAGCTATAGCAATCAGCCCCAGCATTTT. It yields the protein CASSLSSYSNQPQHF.

The chain combines TRBV6-2 or TRBV6-3 with TRBJ1-6; no firm D call. This CDR3 has 15 amino acids. The germline V gene has CDR1 MNHEY and CDR2 SVGEGT. Trimming removed 8 bases from V and 8 bases from J, with 19 bases in between. The CDR3 DNA is TGTGCCAGCGGCCTCTCAACGGGAGGTGATTCACCCCTCCACTTT. This gives the protein CASGLSTGGDSPLHF.

V usage is TRBV6-2 or TRBV6-3 and J usage is TRBJ1-5; TRBD1 matches 10 bases. V lost 7 bases, J lost 6 bases, and 9 bases stayed unmatched. The V gene's germline CDR1 is MNHEY and CDR2 SVGEGT. The CDR3 has 15 residues. In DNA form, the CDR3 reads TGTGCCAGCACCCCGGGACAGGGGTCGGGTCAGCCCCAGCATTTT. It specifies CASTPGQGSGQPQHF.

Regarding this clonotype: Being one base from a much bigger clone, this may be a read error. This chain connects TRBV28 to TRBJ2-7; D call uncertain. In germline, CDR1 is MDHEN, CDR2 SYDVKM. V lost 5 bases, J lost 3 bases, and 17 bases lay in between. The CDR3 spans 15 residues. CDR3 residues: CASSDTRIAIYEQYF. CDR3 nucleotides: TGTGCCAGCAGTGATACAAGGATTGCGATCTACGAGCAGTACTTC.

The CDR3 region is CASGLTGLAGAQYF. In DNA, the CDR3 is TGTGCCAGCGGCCTTACGGGACTAGCGGGAGCGCAGTACTTC. V is TRBV25-1 and J is TRBJ2-7; 14 nucleotides line up with TRBD2. The CDR3 contains 14 residues. Germline trimming cut 8 bases from V and 9 bases from J; bases unmatched to any gene: 9. The germline V gene encodes CDR1 MGHDK and CDR2 SYGVNS.

J is TRBJ1-2 and V is TRBV20-1; D might be TRBD1 (5 bases). Trimming stripped 3 bases from V and 3 bases from J, with 8 bases between. The CDR3 loop spans 12 amino acids. CDR1 is DFQATT and CDR2 is SNEGSKA in the germline V gene (reference sequence). The chain's CDR3 is CSASGAHYGYTF. The DNA for the CDR3 is TGCAGTGCTAGTGGGGCGCACTATGGCTACACCTTC.

This sequence joins TRBV28 and TRBJ2-5; D is uncertain. The J call may be in error: the DNA end matches TRBJ2-7 better. Germline V lookup: CDR1 MDHEN, CDR2 SYDVKM. CDR3 size: 14 residues. For the CDR3, the DNA is TGTGCCAGCAGTTTGCTGGCACCAGCGCACGAGCAGTACTTC. Its translation: CASSLLAPAHEQYF.

The chain employs TRBV7-9 and TRBJ1-2; 7 positions agree with TRBD1. The CDR3 is 14 residues long. V lost 5 bases to trimming and J lost 7 bases; unmatched junction nucleotides: 10. Germline CDR1 is SEHNR and CDR2 is FQNEAQ (reference sequence). CDR3 sequence: CASSITPEGAGYTF. CDR3 DNA: TGTGCCAGCAGCATTACTCCCGAGGGGGCTGGCTACACCTTC.

With regard to this clonotype: One junction end disagrees with the germline gene, perhaps due to a read error. The chain employs TRBV5-1 and TRBJ2-3, with a tentative D call TRBD2 (6 bases). Germline lookup yields CDR1 SGHRS and CDR2 YFSETQ. The CDR3 is 15 amino acids. The DNA for the CDR3 is TGCGTCAGCAGCAGGGACGGAGGGGTTCCAGATACGCAGTATTTT. Its protein is CVSSRDGGVPDTQYF.

This chain connects TRBV6-1 to TRBJ1-1, with D possibly TRBD1 on 5 matching bases. This CDR3 has 14 amino acids. CDR1 and CDR2 (germline): MNHNS, SASEGT. V lost 7 bases and J lost 5, with 17 bases in between. This chain's CDR3 is CASNPEPGWTEAFF. The CDR3 coding sequence is TGTGCCAGCAATCCGGAGCCAGGGTGGACTGAAGCTTTCTTT.

This clonotype was found a few times. V is TRBV28 and J is TRBJ2-7, with 9 bases matching TRBD1. The CDR3 runs to 16 residues. The ends lost 4 bases at V and 4 bases at J; junction bases unmatched: 11. Germline V lookup: CDR1 MDHEN, CDR2 SYDVKM. CDR3 DNA sequence: TGTGCCAGCAGTTCATCTCCTCCAGGACAGGGGTACGAGCAGTACTTC. Protein sequence: CASSSSPPGQGYEQYF. The full variable domain, completed using reference TRBV28 and TRBJ2-7, is DVKVTQSSRYLVKRTGEKVFLECVQDMDHENMFWYRQDPGLGLRLIYFSYDVKMKEKGDIPEGYSVSREKKERFSLILESASTNQTSMYLCASSSSPPGQGYEQYFGPGTRLTVT.

The chain couples TRBV18 to TRBJ1-5; no reliable D call. CDR3 length: 16 residues. Trimming pared 3 bases from V and 4 bases from J, leaving 16 bases between. CDR1 is KGHSH and CDR2 is LQKENI in the germline V gene. In DNA, the CDR3 is TGTGCCAGCTCACCGGGTGGCTTGGGGTCAAATCAGCCCCAGCATTTT. Translated, it gives CASSPGGLGSNQPQHF.

This chain joins TRBV20-1 and TRBJ2-3; D is perhaps TRBD1 or TRBD2 (5 bases each). Trimming removed 5 bases from V and 0 bases from J, with 15 bases in between. Germline CDR1 reads DFQATT; CDR2 reads SNEGSKA (reference sequence). The CDR3 totals 15 residues. CDR3 residues: CSAAGTTSSTDTQYF. The DNA of the CDR3 is TGCAGTGCTGCCGGGACCACAAGCAGCACAGATACGCAGTATTTT.

This clonotype has a handful of counts. The chain combines TRBV12-3 or TRBV12-4 with TRBJ1-2; 7 nucleotides align to TRBD1. The CDR3 contains 14 residues. Unmatched junction bases numbered 12, after V lost 10 bases and J lost 4 bases. The CDR3 sequence: CATPGAGGIYGYTF. CDR3 DNA sequence: TGTGCCACCCCGGGGGCAGGGGGGATCTATGGCTACACCTTC.

The CDR3 DNA is TGCAGCGCCATCCGGGACATGAACTCCTACGAGCAGTACTTC. The encoded protein is CSAIRDMNSYEQYF. The chain carries TRBV29-1 and TRBJ2-7; D possibly corresponds to TRBD1 (6 bases). This CDR3 region has 14 residues. The V end lost 7 bases, the J end lost 0 bases, and 16 bases lay between the germline ends. Germline V gives CDR1 SQVTM, CDR2 ANQGSEA.

The chain couples TRBV7-2 to TRBJ1-2; perhaps TRBD1 as D (5 bases). Trimming took 5 bases from V and 4 from J, leaving 14 bases between them. The germline V gene encodes CDR1 SGHTA and CDR2 FQGNSA. The CDR3 has 14 amino acids. The CDR3 DNA is TGTGCCAGCAGCGCCAGGGAGGGCCGCTATGGCTACACCTTC. Protein: CASSAREGRYGYTF. Looking up the rest from reference TRBV7-2 and TRBJ1-2 gives the full variable domain: GAGVSQSPSNKVTEKGKDVELRCDPISGHTALYWYRQSLGQGLEFLIYFQGNSAPDKSGLPSDRFSAERTGGSVSTLTIQRTQQEDSAVYLCASSAREGRYGYTFGSGTRLTVV.

This clonotype was counted between two and nine times. The chain joins TRBV10-3 to TRBJ2-1, with 10 bases identical to TRBD1. The V and J ends lost 4 bases and 6 bases, in that order; junction bases with no gene match: 6. The CDR3 spans 15 residues. Germline-derived CDR1 and CDR2 are ENHRY and SYGVKD. This chain's CDR3 is CAISATGTGVNEQFF. DNA for the CDR3: TGTGCCATCAGTGCAACCGGGACAGGGGTCAATGAGCAGTTCTTC.

The rearrangement joins TRBV4-3 to TRBJ2-1; TRBD1 is a possible D gene (6 bases). Germline values: CDR1 LGHNA, CDR2 YSLEER. The CDR3 loop spans 13 amino acids. The germline V and J ends were trimmed by 6 bases and 8 bases, with 14 bases remaining between them. The CDR3, as DNA: TGCGCCAGCAGGGGTGGGGGCAGCTATGAGCAGTTCTTC. The encoded protein is CASRGGGSYEQFF.

This clonotype was recorded a few times. The V call is TRBV29-1, the J call TRBJ2-3; 9 nucleotides line up with TRBD2. The germline V gene encodes CDR1 SQVTM and CDR2 ANQGSEA. The CDR3 is 14 residues long. Unmatched junction bases numbered 4, after V lost 4 bases and J lost 2 bases. CDR3 sequence: CSVGASGVTDTQYF. CDR3 DNA sequence: TGCAGCGTTGGGGCTAGCGGGGTCACAGATACGCAGTATTTT.